The present TCR beta chain was sequenced within a study of blood T cell repertoires in COVID-19. In the study overall: Acute and convalescent COVID-19 samples came from the United States, Italy and Spain. Sample material is recorded as cDNA or gDNA derived from T cells, B-cell-depleted T cells, or PBMCs.

This clone was seen only once. How the authors handled the data: By means of reference gene primer amplification, nucleated cell counts were estimated. Using immunoSEQ multiplex PCR, the repertoire was profiled, and TCRdb retains in-frame clones only, with some absent. V, J and clone size are taken as reported in that table, and D and trimming were inferred from the DNA itself. This table holds 170,000 or so clones, around 87% found once. The sequence derives from a man aged 35 to 55 with active or convalescent COVID-19. Sequenced: peripheral blood.

CDR3 amino acids: CASRSGRETSYEQYF. CDR3 bases: TGTGCCAGCAGATCCGGACGGGAGACTTCCTACGAGCAGTACTTC. This chain links TRBV7-9 with TRBJ2-7; tentatively, D is TRBD2 (6 bases). Per germline, CDR1 SEHNR and CDR2 FQNEAQ (reference sequence). V shed 6 bases and J shed 1 base, with 16 bases lying between them. The CDR3 runs 15 residues.